This T cell receptor beta chain came from a study of molecular identifiers for immune sequencing clone quantification (dated by TCRdb to 2016 to 2019). For context, the study as a whole: For a replicate experiment, RNA from roughly 18,000 or 92,000 naive CD8 T cells was divided into five aliquots, and four of the five aliquots were sequenced. This methods study benchmarked molecular-identifier clustering-based TCR repertoire sequencing (MIDCIRS) and TCR RNA copy counting, using CD8 T cells to do so.

Library creation used PCR. Sequencing took place on a NextSeq 500. Bulk TCR libraries were made following a previously described method, with the TCR primers given in Table S5. Purification of total RNA was performed with the Qiagen AllPrep DNA/RNA kit. Reads from multiple sequencing runs of the same library were pooled before analysis. In the source study's methods: Reads were retained only if their TCR constant sequence matched exactly, and those retained reads were trimmed to 150 nt and grouped according to their 12-nt molecular barcodes. Reads inside each barcode group were sub-clustered using a 15% Levenshtein threshold, and a quality-weighted consensus sequence was constructed for each RNA molecule. Non-functional sequences were filtered out, along with any lower-count sequence sitting one edit away from another sequence. Based on a fit of two negative binomial distributions, barcode sub-clusters having less than 20% of the maximum read count were discarded. The public reads were reanalyzed by TCRdb: fastp trimming at Q25, MiXCR alignment, in-frame beta chains only. Here each entry gathers all rows of one CDR3 protein and keeps the most common genes and DNA. TCRdb assigned the V and J calls; the authors' analysis was not used. The table for this sample lists about 320,000 distinct CDR3 sequences; roughly 24% of them were counted only once. Roughly 0.7% of the sample belongs to the ten largest clones.

The research as a whole found: Highly expanded clone sizes could be underestimated because identical TCR molecules may share a barcode. Even against a background of around 900,000 naive CD8 T cells, spiked-in Jurkat TCR RNA amounting to a single cell's worth was reported to be detectable. When barcode sub-clustering was omitted, TCR diversity was inflated by chimeric consensus sequences, with chimeras reaching as high as 47%. In CMV-specific effector cells, clones with more than 20 RNA copies accounted for over 99% of molecules, whereas in naive cells such clones accounted for under 1%. Modeling estimated 3 to 3.5 recovered TCR RNA copies per cell, compared with about 10 by digital PCR, which implies 30% to 35% capture efficiency. The naive libraries included spiked-in Jurkat TCR RNA (around 9 copies' worth), and this Jurkat TCR RNA is not part of the donor repertoire.

V and J are trimmed by 2 bases and 8 bases, and the gene matches miss 12 bases of the junction. The CDR3 is 17 residues long, counting both termini. The entry retains the CDR3 DNA only, 51 bases that are in frame from base 1. Looking up the germline V gene yields CDR1 MNHEY and CDR2 SVGAGI. Libraries of naive CD8 T cells were generated from roughly 18,000 to 920,000 sorted cells, with 10%, 30% or 50% of the purified RNA used. Naive CD8 T cells were FACS-sorted as CD8+CD4-CCR7+CD45RA+ on a BD FACSAria II into RLT Plus buffer. To test detection sensitivity, Jurkat RNA equivalent to approximately nine TCR copies was spiked into samples of roughly 20,000-1,100,000 naive CD8 T cells. Enrichment of CD8 T cells was performed with RosetteSep CD8+ T Cell Enrichment Cocktail and Ficoll-Paque, after which ACK red cell lysis was carried out. For this clonotype: This receptor's antigen is unknown. A read error may explain this, as a much larger clone is one base away. Likely a read error: the CDR3 ends without its conserved phenylalanine or tryptophan.

The clonotype originates from a human donor in good health. Some libraries in this study had Jurkat cell RNA spiked in. The sequence is built from TRBV6-5 and TRBJ2-1, with 10 bases in between that match TRBD1. The sample taken for sequencing was naive CD8+ T cells from blood, with Jurkat cell RNA spiked in. Reading the label with the study, this specimen's cell subset or site is: FACS-sorted CD8+CD4-CCR7+CD45RA+ naive T cells. This receptor has the CDR3 CASSYIIGQGGSDEQFC. The DNA is as follows: TGTGCCAGCAGTTACATCATAGGACAGGGGGGATCCGATGAGCAGTTCTGC.